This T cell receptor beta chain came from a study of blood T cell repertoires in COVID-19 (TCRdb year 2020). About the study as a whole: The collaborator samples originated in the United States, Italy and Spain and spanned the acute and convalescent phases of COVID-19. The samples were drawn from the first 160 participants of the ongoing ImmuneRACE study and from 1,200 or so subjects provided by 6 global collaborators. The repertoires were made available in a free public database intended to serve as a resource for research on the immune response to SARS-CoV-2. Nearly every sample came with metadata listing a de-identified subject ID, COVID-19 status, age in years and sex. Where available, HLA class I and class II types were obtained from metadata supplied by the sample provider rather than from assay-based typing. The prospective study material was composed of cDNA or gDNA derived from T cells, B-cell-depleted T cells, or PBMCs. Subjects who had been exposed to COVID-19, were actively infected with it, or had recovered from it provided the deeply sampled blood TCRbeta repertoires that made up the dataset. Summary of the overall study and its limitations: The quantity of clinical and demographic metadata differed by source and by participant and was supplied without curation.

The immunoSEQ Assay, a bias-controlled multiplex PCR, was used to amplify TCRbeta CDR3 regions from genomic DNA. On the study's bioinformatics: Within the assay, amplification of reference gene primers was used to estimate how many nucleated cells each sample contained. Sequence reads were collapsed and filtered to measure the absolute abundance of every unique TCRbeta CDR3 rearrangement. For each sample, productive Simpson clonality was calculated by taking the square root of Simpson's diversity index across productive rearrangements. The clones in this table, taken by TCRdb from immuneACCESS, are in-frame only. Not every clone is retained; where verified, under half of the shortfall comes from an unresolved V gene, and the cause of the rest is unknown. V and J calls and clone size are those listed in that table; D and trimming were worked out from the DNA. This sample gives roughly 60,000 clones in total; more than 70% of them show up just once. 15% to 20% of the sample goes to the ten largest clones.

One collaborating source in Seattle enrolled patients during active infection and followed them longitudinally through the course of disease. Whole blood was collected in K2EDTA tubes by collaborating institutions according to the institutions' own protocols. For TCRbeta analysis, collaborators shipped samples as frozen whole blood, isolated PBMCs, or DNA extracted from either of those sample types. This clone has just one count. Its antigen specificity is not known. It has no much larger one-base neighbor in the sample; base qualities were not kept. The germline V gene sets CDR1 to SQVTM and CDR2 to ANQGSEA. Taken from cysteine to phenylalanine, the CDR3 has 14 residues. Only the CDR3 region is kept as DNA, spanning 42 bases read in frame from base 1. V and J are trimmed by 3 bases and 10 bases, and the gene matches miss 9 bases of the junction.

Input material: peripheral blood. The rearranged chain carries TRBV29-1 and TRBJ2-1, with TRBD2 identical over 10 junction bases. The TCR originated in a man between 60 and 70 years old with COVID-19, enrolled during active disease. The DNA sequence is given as TGCAGCGTTGATCTACTAGCGGGATGGGGAGAGCAGTTCTTC. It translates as CSVDLLAGWGEQFF.